The 29 T cell receptor beta chains reported below all come from one sample, sequenced in a study of T cell clusters in autoimmune cytopenias. TRB was amplified by touch-down multiplex PCR, primer pools A and B combined. Each CDR3 protein gets one entry in TCRdb, which reprocessed the multiplex PCR reads and gives no DNA. Found here are some 11,000 distinct CDR3 sequences; the top ten clones hold about 3%. TRB was amplified from around 250 ng of peripheral blood genomic DNA per sample. The sample comprised peripheral blood. The receptors here all came from a human donor with an autoimmune cytopenia or autoimmune hepatitis (not recorded which).

Frequency places this clonotype as medium-sized (0.01 to 0.1%). The chain couples TRBV29-1 to TRBJ1-1; absent DNA, TCRdb's TRBD1 call cannot be checked. This CDR3 spans 14 amino acids. Germline loops: CDR1 SQVTM, CDR2 ANQGSEA. The CDR3 is CSVVVDRMNTEAFF.

The chain employs TRBV29-1 and TRBJ1-1; TCRdb gives TRBD1 as the D gene, but with no DNA this cannot be confirmed. There are 14 residues in the CDR3. The germline V gene has CDR1 SQVTM and CDR2 ANQGSEA. CDR3 sequence reads: CSAEGGVLDTEAFF.

This chain joins TRBV7-9 and TRBJ1-5. The CDR3 runs to 12 residues. Germline lookup yields CDR1 SEHNR and CDR2 FQNEAQ (reference sequence). The CDR3 protein is CASSLGVQPQHF.

This chain connects TRBV18 to TRBJ2-5. This CDR3 has 11 amino acids. Germline V CDR1 and CDR2: KGHSH, LQKENI. CDR3 sequence reads: CASSSEETQYF.

CDR3 amino acids: CASSSKSGGSLWRYTF. The chain couples TRBV6-2 or TRBV6-3 to TRBJ1-2. The CDR3 has 16 amino acids. CDR1 and CDR2 from the germline V gene are MNHEY and SVGEGT.

This chain uses TRBV15 with TRBJ2-1; absent DNA, TCRdb's TRBD2 call cannot be checked. This CDR3 contains 14 residues. Germline CDR1 is LNHNV and CDR2 is YYDKDF (reference sequence). The CDR3 sequence: CATGGTSQDNEQFF.

The chain has TRBV6-5 and TRBJ2-5; TCRdb calls TRBD1, which cannot be checked without DNA. The CDR3 has 15 residues. Germline lookup yields CDR1 MNHEY and CDR2 SVGAGI. CDR3 loop: CASSYSSGALETQYF.

This chain joins TRBV10-3 and TRBJ2-7; TCRdb's D gene call, TRBD1, goes unchecked for lack of DNA. This CDR3 is 16 amino acids long. Germline CDR1 ENHRY, CDR2 SYGVKD. The CDR3 spells CAISESRDRTTYEQYF.

The V gene is TRBV5-6, the J gene TRBJ1-2. The CDR3 totals 13 residues. The germline V gene encodes CDR1 SGHDT and CDR2 YYEEEE. The CDR3 spells CASSLVTTGGYTF.

The chain combines TRBV6-1 with TRBJ1-5. Germline V gene sequence: CDR1 MNHNS, CDR2 SASEGT. The CDR3 runs to 13 residues. The CDR3 is CASSGSGNQPQHF.

This clonotype is called medium-sized based on its frequency. This chain links TRBV12-3 or TRBV12-4 with TRBJ2-2; the D call from TCRdb, TRBD1, cannot be confirmed without DNA. The CDR3 is 15 residues long. CDR3 residues: CASSLAGGSTGELFF.

In terms of frequency, this clonotype is medium-sized. The J gene is TRBJ1-1, the V gene TRBV29-1. Germline CDR1 is SQVTM and CDR2 is ANQGSEA. The CDR3 spans 13 residues. The CDR3 is CSVEEAMHTEAFF.

This CDR3 reads CASSRIPGEAQHF. The rearrangement uses TRBV5-5 and TRBJ1-5; the TCRdb D gene call, TRBD1, has no DNA to confirm it. The CDR3 contains 13 residues. Germline V gene sequence: CDR1 SGHKS, CDR2 YYEKEE (reference sequence).

The chain carries TRBV18 and TRBJ1-4; with no DNA, the TCRdb D assignment of TRBD1 cannot be verified. This CDR3 spans 13 amino acids. CDR1 is KGHSH, CDR2 LQKENI, per germline. The CDR3 sequence is CASGHTTNEKLFF.

This sequence joins TRBV18 and TRBJ2-3; lacking DNA, the TRBD2 call made by TCRdb goes unchecked. CDR1 and CDR2 (germline): KGHSH, LQKENI. The CDR3 spans 13 residues. The CDR3 spells CASSPLDPRDWYF.

This clonotype registers medium-sized by frequency. J is TRBJ2-2 and V is TRBV30; as DNA is missing, the TRBD2 call by TCRdb cannot be tested. Germline V lookup: CDR1 GTSNPN, CDR2 SVGIG (reference sequence). This CDR3 is 14 amino acids long. The CDR3 reads CAWSSSGTGGELFF.

This clonotype counts as medium-sized (0.01 to 0.1%) by frequency. V usage is TRBV30 and J usage is TRBJ2-7; the D call from TCRdb, TRBD1, cannot be confirmed without DNA. This CDR3 spans 14 amino acids. Germline V CDR1 and CDR2: GTSNPN, SVGIG (reference sequence). Here the CDR3 reads CAWSSAGAAYEQYF.

V gene TRBV18 combines with J gene TRBJ2-5. This CDR3 contains 15 residues. Germline loops: CDR1 KGHSH, CDR2 LQKENI. Here the CDR3 reads CASSPWRLRQETQYF.

The gene calls are TRBV5-6 and TRBJ2-3. The germline V gene has CDR1 SGHDT and CDR2 YYEEEE. The CDR3 has 13 residues. The CDR3 is CASSGVGSDTQYF.

The genes are TRBV5-6 and TRBJ2-3; with no DNA, the TCRdb D assignment of TRBD2 cannot be verified. CDR3 length: 17 amino acids. Looked up from germline, CDR1 is SGHDT and CDR2 is YYEEEE. The CDR3 sequence is CASSFLASGISTDTQYF.

This clonotype is called medium-sized based on its frequency. This chain connects TRBV19 to TRBJ2-3; TCRdb's D gene call, TRBD1, goes unchecked for lack of DNA. The germline V gene encodes CDR1 LNHDA and CDR2 SQIVND (reference sequence). This CDR3 has 15 amino acids. This CDR3 reads CASSPRGRSTDTQYF. Full variable domain (rest looked up from reference TRBV19 and TRBJ2-3): DGGITQSPKYLFRKEGQNVTLSCEQNLNHDAMYWYRQDPGQGLRLIYYSQIVNDFQKGDIAEGYSVSREKKESFPLTVTSAQKNPTAFYLCASSPRGRSTDTQYFGPGTRLTVL.

By frequency, this clonotype is medium-sized. The chain combines TRBV19 with TRBJ2-3; lacking DNA, the TRBD2 call made by TCRdb goes unchecked. The CDR3 runs to 12 residues. Germline V gene sequence: CDR1 LNHDA, CDR2 SQIVND (reference sequence). CDR3 loop: CASSNGTTRQYF.

Frequency places this clonotype as medium-sized. V usage is TRBV6-5 and J usage is TRBJ2-2; the D call of TRBD1 rests on TCRdb alone, since no DNA is present to check it. Germline values: CDR1 MNHEY, CDR2 SVGAGI. The CDR3 covers 13 residues. The chain's CDR3 is CASRPQGPGELFF.

This chain connects TRBV5-6 to TRBJ2-1. The CDR3 is made up of 12 amino acids. The germline CDR1 and CDR2 sequences are SGHDT and YYEEEE. CDR3 protein: CASSLDVNEQFF.

The CDR3 loop reads CATLEQESSGANVLTF. The chain carries TRBV24-1 and TRBJ2-6. The CDR3 loop spans 16 amino acids. Per germline, CDR1 KGHDR and CDR2 SFDVKD.

The rearrangement joins TRBV6-5 to TRBJ1-4; TCRdb outputs TRBD1, but without DNA this stays unchecked. Germline V gives CDR1 MNHEY, CDR2 SVGAGI. The CDR3 is made up of 15 amino acids. The CDR3: CASSSRTGEIEKLFF.

The gene calls are TRBV27 and TRBJ1-2. The CDR3 is 15 amino acids. CDR1 and CDR2 from the germline V gene are MNHEY and SMNVEV (reference sequence). The CDR3 sequence: CASSFVGERNYGYTF.

The chain links TRBV5-4 to TRBJ2-7; TCRdb selects TRBD1, and the lack of DNA leaves this call unchecked. The germline CDR1 and CDR2 sequences are SGHNT and YYREEE (reference sequence). There are 13 residues in the CDR3. CDR3 residues: CASSRTGAYEQYF.

The rearrangement uses TRBV6-6 and TRBJ2-3; TCRdb lists TRBD2, though no DNA is available to test this call. This CDR3 spans 15 amino acids. CDR1 and CDR2 (germline): MNHNY, SVGAGI (reference sequence). This CDR3 is CASRQPGLVLDTQYF.